The 13 T cell receptor delta chains given below trace back to one sample, sequenced in a study of γδ T cells in repeated Plasmodium falciparum infection. Vgamma9/Vdelta2+ and Vdelta2-negative gammadelta T cells were flow-sorted from PBMC for bulk sequencing. TCRdb re-called the multiplex PCR reads via CATT. This sample carries 50,000 or so delta-chain clones, around 1.6% of them seen once, and the ten largest clones take 8.6%. Sequenced input: gamma-delta T cells from blood. These receptors were obtained from a pool of human donors (malaria-infected and uninfected, not separated).

Ten or more counts support this clone. The protein that TCRdb holds for this DNA derives from a much larger clone and differs from the translated DNA at residue 13, which likely indicates a read error; the protein shown here is translated from the DNA. V usage is TRDV1 and J usage is TRDJ1; D is possibly TRDD2 (5 bases). Between the trimmed V and J ends, which lost 3 bases and 3 bases, there was a span of 23 bases. CDR3 length: 18 residues. Germline V gene data show CDR1 as TSWWSYY and CDR2 as QGS. The CDR3 nucleotides are TGTGCTCTTGGGGAGCTTAGGTCCCCTACTCCGGGTGCCGATAAACTCATCTTT. As protein: CALGELRSPTPGADKLIF.

This chain connects TRDV1 to TRDJ4; the match to TRDD3 covers 13 bases. The V and J ends lost 2 bases and 3 bases, in that order; junction bases with no gene match: 15. CDR1 TSWWSYY and CDR2 QGS come from the germline V gene. This CDR3 contains 19 residues. CDR3 protein: CALGESLGDTLAVTGPLIF. For the CDR3, the DNA is TGTGCTCTTGGGGAATCACTGGGGGATACGCTAGCGGTTACTGGACCCCTGATCTTT.

This clone showed up just a few times. This DNA's translation and the protein TCRdb lists, from a much larger clone, do not match at residue 9, likely due to a read error; the protein shown is translated from the DNA. The chain is built from TRDV1 and TRDJ1; TRDD3 matches 13 bases. CDR1 and CDR2 (germline): TSWWSYY, QGS. This CDR3 is 22 amino acids long. With V trimmed by 3 bases and J by 2 bases, 21 bases remained unmatched. The chain's CDR3 is CALGDCGLSTQLGDTDTDKLIF. In DNA form, the CDR3 reads TGTGCTCTTGGGGACTGCGGCCTTTCTACCCAACTGGGGGATACGGATACCGATAAACTCATCTTT.

Details on this clone: The TCRdb record carries a much larger clone's protein, which differs from this DNA's translation at residue 10; a read error is the likely cause, and the protein listed here is the DNA translation. The gene calls are TRDV1 and TRDJ1; no firm D call. Since TCRdb gives no J gene, matching the DNA to germline was used here to assign it. The V gene's germline CDR1 is TSWWSYY and CDR2 QGS. Trimming cost V 2 bases and J 4 bases, with 14 bases left between them. This CDR3 region has 15 residues. The CDR3 DNA follows: TGTGCTCTTGGGGAAAAACATTCTTTCAACGATAAACTCATCTTT. It translates to CALGEKHSFNDKLIF.

This clone was counted only a few times. The protein in TCRdb stems from a much larger clone and differs at residue 10 from this DNA's translation, likely a read error; here the protein is translated from the DNA. This sequence joins TRDV1 and TRDJ1; D is undetermined. The J gene comes from matching the DNA to germline here; TCRdb lacks it. Per the germline V gene, CDR1 is TSWWSYY and CDR2 is QGS. CDR3 length: 22 residues. The V gene lost 1 base and the J gene lost 0 bases, with 30 bases spanning the gap. The CDR3 here is CALGEPRRRGTRTPFHTDKLIF. CDR3 sequence (DNA): TGTGCTCTTGGGGAACCTCGGAGAAGAGGTACGCGGACACCATTCCACACCGATAAACTCATCTTT.

In its sample, this clone was seen a few times. A read error likely explains why the TCRdb protein, taken from a much larger clone, differs from this DNA's translation at residue 8; the protein shown is translated from the DNA. The chain is built from TRDV2 and TRDJ1; TRDD3 matches 7 bases. No J gene is reported in TCRdb; it was inferred here by comparing the DNA with germline. Germline V CDR1 and CDR2: GEAIGNYY, EKD. The CDR3 covers 16 residues. The junction had 8 bases not matched to a gene; V was cut back by 0 bases and J by 2 bases. In DNA, the CDR3 is TGTGCCTGTGACACCGTGCATTCGGGGGATACCGATAAACTCATCTTT. This translates into CACDTVHSGDTDKLIF.

Of note for this clone: A far larger clone is a single base away, which makes a read error likely. The sample holds other DNA sequences that translate to the same CDR3. CDR3 region: CALGDILHAGTAQLFF. CDR3 in DNA: TGTGCTCTTGGGGACATCCTACATGCAGGCACAGCACAACTCTTCTTT. The chain employs TRDV1 and TRDJ2; weak D call: TRDD2 (6 bases). V was shortened by 3 bases and J by 5 bases, with 16 bases between the two germline ends. Germline V gene sequence: CDR1 TSWWSYY, CDR2 QGS. The CDR3 extends over 16 amino acids.

This clone was counted ten times or more. A read error is likely here: a far larger clone is one base away. Distinct nucleotide sequences in the sample also encode this CDR3. The chain carries TRDV1 and TRDJ1; 13 nucleotides align to TRDD3. The CDR3 covers 20 residues. After removal of 2 bases from V and 5 bases from J, the junction contained 17 bases not matched to a gene. The germline CDR1 and CDR2 sequences are TSWWSYY and QGS. CDR3 coding DNA: TGTGCTCTTGGGGAAGTCACCCTTTTGTACTGGGGGATACGCCCTGATAAACTCATCTTT. This translates into CALGEVTLLYWGIRPDKLIF.

This clone has a handful of counts. TCRdb assigns this DNA the protein of a much larger clone, which departs from its translation at residue 9; this likely reflects a read error, and the protein shown comes from translating the DNA. This chain uses TRDV1 with TRDJ1; perhaps TRDD3 as D (6 bases). The J gene is not listed in TCRdb, so it was assigned here from a DNA match to germline. CDR3 length equals 21 residues. Germline V gives CDR1 TSWWSYY, CDR2 QGS. The V and J ends lost 6 bases and 0 bases respectively, with 32 bases between them. The CDR3 here is CALGHTGRSPGCRLYTDKLIF. CDR3 DNA sequence: TGTGCTCTTGGTCACACTGGGAGGAGTCCGGGTTGCCGATTGTACACCGATAAACTCATCTTT.

The V gene is TRDV1, the J gene TRDJ1; 10 nucleotides agree with TRDD3. TCRdb does not report a J gene; here it was assigned by matching the DNA to germline references. The junction had 29 bases not matched to a gene; V was cut back by 0 bases and J by 7 bases. The CDR3 has 23 residues. Germline V gives CDR1 TSWWSYY, CDR2 QGS. CDR3 sequence reads: CALGELDFLPREGGYATWRKLIF. Written as DNA, the CDR3 is TGTGCTCTTGGGGAACTTGACTTCCTACCTCGAGAAGGGGGATACGCGACTTGGCGTAAACTCATCTTT.

Many counts were recorded for this clone. The protein held in TCRdb is that of a much larger clone and does not match this DNA's translation at residue 12, likely because of a read error; the protein shown is translated from the DNA. This chain uses TRDV3 with TRDJ1; 11 bases agree with TRDD3. In germline, CDR1 is TVYSNPD, CDR2 GDNSRS (reference sequence). CDR3 length: 16 amino acids. J gave up 8 bases and V 2 bases, and 16 bases lay outside the gene matches. The CDR3 spells CAFSYEYWGIMEKLIF. The CDR3 bases are TGTGCCTTTTCCTACGAGTACTGGGGGATAATGGAAAAACTCATCTTT.

A remark on this clone: Since a far larger clone is one base different, this is likely a read error. This same CDR3 is encoded by further DNA sequences in the sample. The chain joins TRDV2 to TRDJ1; 10 bases line up with TRDD3. The J gene was not available in TCRdb and was assigned here by matching the DNA to germline segments. Germline V gene data show CDR1 as GEAIGNYY and CDR2 as EKD. The CDR3 is made up of 16 amino acids. CDR3 sequence reads: CACDRLGDAYTDKLIF. The CDR3 nucleotides read TGCGCCTGTGACAGACTGGGGGATGCGTACACCGATAAACTCATCTTT.

In the case of this clone: This likely traces to a read error, being one base from a far larger clone. The sample contains more than one DNA sequence encoding this CDR3. This CDR3 is CALGELYWGIRYTDKLIF. In DNA, the CDR3 is TGTGCTCTTGGGGAACTCTACTGGGGGATAAGGTACACCGATAAACTCATCTTT. The chain employs TRDV1 and TRDJ1; the match to TRDD3 covers 11 bases. No J gene is reported in TCRdb; it was inferred here by comparing the DNA with germline. This CDR3 has 18 residues. Trimming removed 0 bases from V and 0 bases from J; junction bases left unmatched: 6. CDR1 and CDR2 (germline): TSWWSYY, QGS.